This T cell receptor beta chain comes out of a study of blood T cells in healthy people across ages. Study results and limitations: Diversity of TCR beta per million T cells declined in a roughly linear way with age.

About this clonotype: Its antigen remains unknown.

The CDR3 consists of 15 residues. Per the germline V gene, CDR1 is MGHRA and CDR2 is YSYEKL. V lost 0 bases to trimming and J lost 4 bases, with 12 bases between them. The draw of peripheral blood yielded ten milliliters from each donor. The use of a sample-barcoded 5' primer and a J-beta primer mix characterized a second PCR of 7 to 11 cycles. TCRdb processed the 5' RACE reads anew with MiXCR; each CDR3 protein has one entry. The sample has approximately 780,000 distinct CDR3 sequences, roughly 24% seen once. These data also formed part of another study, on T cells of mothers and their children.

The J gene is TRBJ2-5, the V gene TRBV4-1; maybe TRBD2 (5 bases). Sequences were obtained from blood. The source is a boy aged 10-17 years in good health. CDR3 sequence: CASSQEWMGRETQYF. The CDR3 DNA sequence: TGCGCCAGCAGCCAAGAATGGATGGGGAGAGAGACCCAGTACTTC.